The 32 T cell receptor beta chains below come from one sample, sequenced in a study of T cells in Graves' hyperthyroidism and ophthalmopathy. TCR beta CDR3 sequences were amplified from RNA transcripts. The TCR CDR3 was amplified in a first-round RT-PCR using the HTBI primer set. TCRdb reanalysed the multiplex PCR reads using MiXCR and keeps one entry per CDR3 protein. The repertoire holds under 450,000 distinct CDR3 sequences, with about 13% as singletons. Input material: blood. The receptors derive from a man between 25 and 39 years old with Graves' hyperthyroidism that later progressed to Graves' ophthalmopathy.

The V and J genes are TRBV29-1 and TRBJ1-4; tentatively, D is TRBD1 (6 bases). The CDR3 is 15 residues long. With 0 bases removed from V and 5 bases from J, the gap between germline ends came to 13 bases. Germline V lookup: CDR1 SQVTM, CDR2 ANQGSEA. DNA for the CDR3: TGCAGCGTTGAAGATCTTAGGGGGGCAAATGAAAAACTGTTTTTT. This gives the protein CSVEDLRGANEKLFF.

The chain recombines TRBV6-5 with TRBJ2-7; weak D call: TRBD2 (5 bases). The CDR3 has 17 residues. Per the germline V gene, CDR1 is MNHEY and CDR2 is SVGAGI. V was trimmed by 2 bases and J by 2 bases, leaving 19 bases between them. The CDR3: CASSYPGRGGRAYEQYF. As DNA, the CDR3 is TGTGCCAGCAGTTACCCTGGCCGGGGTGGTAGGGCCTACGAGCAGTACTTC.

The chain uses TRBV10-2 and TRBJ2-5; 9 bases line up with TRBD2. This CDR3 comprises 14 residues. Germline lookup yields CDR1 WSHSY and CDR2 SAAADI. The V gene end was trimmed by 4 bases and the J gene end by 3 bases; junction bases not matched to a gene: 3. The CDR3 reads CASSASGVEETQYF. The CDR3 bases are TGCGCCAGCAGTGCTAGCGGGGTGGAAGAGACCCAGTACTTC.

This clonotype was seen more than once but under ten times. The chain couples TRBV6-2 or TRBV6-3 to TRBJ2-2; no clear D. The V end was cut by 0 bases, the J end by 1 base, with 12 bases between. Germline values: CDR1 MNHEY, CDR2 SVGEGT. The CDR3 has 17 amino acids. CDR3 sequence: CASSYSNVWQNTGELFF. CDR3 coding DNA: TGTGCCAGCAGTTACTCGAATGTGTGGCAGAACACCGGGGAGCTGTTTTTT.

This clonotype was counted many times. The chain joins TRBV11-2 to TRBJ2-7, with 13 bases fitting TRBD2. The CDR3 runs 15 residues. Germline loops: CDR1 SGHAT, CDR2 FQNNGV. V lost 5 bases to trimming and J lost 7 bases; unmatched junction nucleotides: 8. The CDR3 DNA reads as TGTGCCAGCAGCCCTTGGACTAGCGGGGGAGAAGAGCAGTACTTC. It is translated as CASSPWTSGGEEQYF.

The chain is built from TRBV13 and TRBJ1-3; D is possibly TRBD1 (5 bases). V lost 6 bases to trimming and J lost 0 bases, with 18 bases between them. Germline CDR1 is PRHDT and CDR2 is FYEKMQ (reference sequence). The CDR3 sequence is 17 residues long. In DNA, the CDR3 is TGTGCCAGCAGGAACAGGAAAAATCTTCACTCTGGAAACACCATATATTTT. Translating it yields CASRNRKNLHSGNTIYF.

This clonotype was seen at least ten times. The chain couples TRBV9 to TRBJ2-5, with 8 bases identical to TRBD2. J gave up 4 bases and V 4 bases, and 9 bases lay outside the gene matches. CDR3 length equals 15 residues. Per germline, CDR1 SGDLS and CDR2 YYNGEE. CDR3 DNA: TGTGCCAGCAGCCACGGTGGCGGGGGGTCAGAGACCCAGTACTTC. Translation gives CASSHGGGGSETQYF.

The J gene is TRBJ2-4, the V gene TRBV7-9; 11 nucleotides match TRBD1. The V and J ends lost 4 bases and 8 bases, in that order; junction bases with no gene match: 7. Germline CDR1 is SEHNR and CDR2 is FQNEAQ (reference sequence). CDR3 size: 15 residues. Here the CDR3 DNA reads TGTGCCAGCAGCTCGGGACAGGGGGGAATGGACATTCAGTACTTC. Translation gives CASSSGQGGMDIQYF. Full variable domain (outside the CDR3, taken from reference TRBV7-9 and TRBJ2-4): DTGVSQNPRHKITKRGQNVTFRCDPISEHNRLYWYRQTLGQGPEFLTYFQNEAQLEKSRLLSDRFSAERPKGSFSTLEIQRTEQGDSAMYLCASSSGQGGMDIQYFGAGTRLSVL.

Many counts were recorded for this clonotype. The chain uses TRBV20-1 and TRBJ2-3; D is unclear. Trimming stripped 1 base from V and 3 bases from J, with 8 bases between. The CDR3 runs 13 residues. CDR1 is DFQATT, CDR2 SNEGSKA, per germline (reference sequence). This CDR3 reads CSARGPTTDTQYF. CDR3 bases: TGCAGTGCTAGAGGACCGACTACAGATACGCAGTATTTT.

Details on this clonotype: A much larger clonotype is one base distant, so this may be a read error. The genes are TRBV7-9 and TRBJ2-7; 9 nucleotides align to TRBD1. Germline trimming cut 5 bases from V and 0 bases from J; bases unmatched to any gene: 8. In germline, CDR1 is SEHNR, CDR2 FQNEAQ (reference sequence). The CDR3 runs to 16 residues. The CDR3 DNA is TGTGCCAGCAGCCAAAGGGACAGGGCCCTCTCCTACGAGCAGTACTTC. Amino acid sequence: CASSQRDRALSYEQYF.

The chain employs TRBV4-2 and TRBJ2-7; TRBD1 matches at 7 bases. With V trimmed by 5 bases and J by 0 bases, 7 bases remained unmatched. The CDR3 length is 15 residues. Germline CDR1 is LGHNA and CDR2 is YNFKEQ. Here the CDR3 reads CASSSPGQNSYEQYF. CDR3 in DNA: TGTGCCAGCAGCTCTCCGGGACAGAACTCCTACGAGCAGTACTTC.

This clonotype was seen repeatedly, ten times or more. This sequence joins TRBV20-1 and TRBJ1-2; the D is unclear. Trimming cost V 3 bases and J 8 bases, with 13 bases left between them. The CDR3 spans 12 residues. Germline values: CDR1 DFQATT, CDR2 SNEGSKA (reference sequence). CDR3 bases: TGCAGTGCTAGCCGGACGGTCGGGGGCTACACCTTC. Translated, it gives CSASRTVGGYTF.

This clonotype was counted ten times or more. This chain connects TRBV7-8 to TRBJ2-5, with D perhaps matching TRBD2 (7 bases). The ends were cut back, 4 bases at V and 5 bases at J, with 17 bases in the middle. Germline values: CDR1 SGHVS, CDR2 FQNEAQ. The CDR3 runs 15 residues. In DNA form, the CDR3 reads TGTGCCAGCAGCTGGGGGGGGGGGCCGGGGGAGACCCAGTACTTC. This translates into CASSWGGGPGETQYF.

This clonotype was seen a few times. V gene TRBV5-6 combines with J gene TRBJ1-1; 10 positions agree with TRBD1. Germline-derived CDR1 and CDR2 are SGHDT and YYEEEE. The CDR3 extends over 17 amino acids. Germline trimming cut 0 bases from V and 1 base from J; bases unmatched to any gene: 6. CDR3 in DNA: TGTGCCAGCAGCTTGGGGGGACAGGGGCTAAGGAACACTGAAGCTTTCTTT. It codes for CASSLGGQGLRNTEAFF. The full variable domain, rest sourced from reference TRBV5-6 and TRBJ1-1, is DAGVTQSPTHLIKTRGQQVTLRCSPKSGHDTVSWYQQALGQGPQFIFQYYEEEERQRGNFPDRFSGHQFPNYSSELNVNALLLGDSALYLCASSLGGQGLRNTEAFFGQGTRLTVV.

This clonotype was seen many times. J is TRBJ2-3 and V is TRBV7-3; D is uncertain. The CDR3 is made up of 12 amino acids. Per germline, CDR1 SGHTA and CDR2 FQGTGA. V lost 5 bases and J 5 bases, leaving 8 bases between the germline ends. CDR3 protein: CASSLIGDTQYF. The CDR3 nucleotides are TGTGCCAGCAGCCTAATAGGAGATACGCAGTATTTT. Full variable domain (outside the CDR3, taken from reference TRBV7-3 and TRBJ2-3): GAGVSQTPSNKVTEKGKYVELRCDPISGHTALYWYRQSLGQGPEFLIYFQGTGAADDSGLPNDRFFAVRPEGSVSTLKIQRTERGDSAVYLCASSLIGDTQYFGPGTRLTVL.

This clonotype occurred a few times. The chain is built from TRBV11-3 and TRBJ1-1, with D perhaps TRBD1 (6 bases). The V end lost 7 bases, the J end lost 4 bases, and 19 bases lay between the germline ends. Germline loops: CDR1 SGHNT, CDR2 YENEEA. CDR3 length: 15 amino acids. The CDR3 DNA sequence: TGTGCCAGCACCCCCCGGGGAGGGGGGTTCACTGAAGCTTTCTTT. Protein product: CASTPRGGGFTEAFF.

A word on this clonotype: Just one base apart from a much larger clone, this may be a read error. This chain uses TRBV9 with TRBJ2-3; D unresolved. The CDR3 runs 12 residues. Germline lookup yields CDR1 SGDLS and CDR2 YYNGEE. The CDR3 protein is CASSVWEDAQYF. The CDR3 DNA reads TGTGCCAGCAGCGTATGGGAAGATGCGCAGTATTTT.

This chain links TRBV9 with TRBJ2-3; possible D gene TRBD1, 7 bases. The germline V gene has CDR1 SGDLS and CDR2 YYNGEE. V was shortened by 0 bases and J by 3 bases, with 14 bases between the two germline ends. This CDR3 has 16 residues. CDR3 bases: TGTGCCAGCAGCGTAGTTCAGGGGGGCCGGACAGATACGCAGTATTTT. This codes for CASSVVQGGRTDTQYF.

This clonotype was seen ten or more times. The CDR3: CASSFRNWGQSYLNYGYTF. DNA of the CDR3: TGTGCCAGCAGTTTCCGCAACTGGGGACAGTCCTACCTTAACTATGGCTACACCTTC. This chain joins TRBV12-3 or TRBV12-4 and TRBJ1-2; 7 bases map to TRBD1. The CDR3 spans 19 residues. With 3 bases clipped from V and 1 base from J, the junction kept 17 bases outside the gene matches.

The chain joins TRBV28 to TRBJ1-6; D possibly corresponds to TRBD1 (5 bases). The CDR3 has 13 residues. V was pared by 4 bases and J by 6 bases, with 7 bases between. Germline V lookup: CDR1 MDHEN, CDR2 SYDVKM. This CDR3 is CASSWGVNSPLHF. The CDR3 DNA reads as TGTGCCAGCAGTTGGGGGGTTAATTCACCCCTCCACTTT. The full variable domain, with the rest looked up from reference TRBV28 and TRBJ1-6, is DVKVTQSSRYLVKRTGEKVFLECVQDMDHENMFWYRQDPGLGLRLIYFSYDVKMKEKGDIPEGYSVSREKKERFSLILESASTNQTSMYLCASSWGVNSPLHFGNGTRLTVT.

CDR3 sequence: CASSQGTGLGYEQFF. For the CDR3, the DNA is TGTGCCAGCAGTCAAGGGACAGGGCTTGGCTATGAGCAGTTCTTC. This sequence joins TRBV27 and TRBJ2-1; 9 bases are a match to TRBD1. The V gene's germline CDR1 is MNHEY and CDR2 SMNVEV (reference sequence). The CDR3 is 15 amino acids. V was clipped by 5 bases and J by 8 bases; unmatched bases: 10.

The table lists this clonotype with many counts. V and J are TRBV11-3 and TRBJ2-5; D is possibly TRBD2 (6 bases). The germline V and J ends were trimmed by 5 bases and 4 bases, with 11 bases remaining between them. The CDR3 length is 13 residues. CDR1 and CDR2 (germline): SGHNT, YENEEA. The DNA for the CDR3 is TGTGCCAGCAGCCGAGCGGGCCTAGAGACCCAGTACTTC. It specifies CASSRAGLETQYF.

The V call is TRBV7-2, the J call TRBJ1-2, with 9 nucleotides matching TRBD1. Trimming took 5 bases from V and 1 from J; bases not matched to a gene: 8. The CDR3 is 16 residues long. Germline V gene data show CDR1 as SGHTA and CDR2 as FQGNSA. The CDR3 coding sequence is TGTGCCAGCAGCACTAACCCGGGACAGGGTAACTATGGCTACACCTTC. Encoded protein: CASSTNPGQGNYGYTF.

This clonotype was seen at least ten times. The chain joins TRBV14 to TRBJ1-1; 8 bases match TRBD1. The length of the CDR3 is 14 residues. The germline V gene has CDR1 SGHDN and CDR2 FVKESK. V dropped 1 base and J dropped 4; count of bases not matched to a gene: 2. This chain's CDR3 is CASSQAQGATEAFF. The CDR3 nucleotides read TGTGCCAGCAGCCAAGCCCAGGGGGCCACTGAAGCTTTCTTT.

The V call is TRBV19, the J call TRBJ2-5; D is possibly TRBD1 or TRBD2 (5 bases each). The V end lost 6 bases, the J end lost 2 bases, and 16 bases lay between the germline ends. CDR1 is LNHDA, CDR2 SQIVND, per germline (reference sequence). The CDR3 is 15 residues long. The CDR3 is CASSPTGTAQETQYF. CDR3 in DNA: TGTGCCAGTAGCCCAACCGGGACGGCTCAAGAGACCCAGTACTTC.

Only a few counts were recorded for this clonotype. This chain links TRBV6-1 with TRBJ1-1; D call uncertain. This CDR3 region has 14 residues. Germline assignment: CDR1 MNHNS and CDR2 SASEGT. Trimming removed 1 base from V and 0 bases from J, with 6 bases in between. For the CDR3, the DNA is TGTGCCAGCAGTGAAGTAGCCCTGAACACTGAAGCTTTCTTT. Residues: CASSEVALNTEAFF.

The CDR3 spells CASSSFWGDTQYF. CDR3 nucleotide sequence: TGTGCCAGCAGCTCCTTCTGGGGGGATACGCAGTATTTT. The chain employs TRBV7-3 and TRBJ2-3, with D perhaps assigned TRBD1 or TRBD2 (5 bases each). The germline gives CDR1 SGHTA, CDR2 FQGTGA. Trimming left V 4 bases short and J 6 bases short, with 11 bases between. The length of the CDR3 is 13 residues.

At least ten counts were recorded for this clonotype. The rearrangement uses TRBV5-1 and TRBJ2-7; weak D call: TRBD1 (5 bases). Per germline, CDR1 SGHRS and CDR2 YFSETQ. Deletions cut 4 bases from V and 4 bases from J, with 21 bases between. The CDR3 loop spans 16 amino acids. The CDR3 is CASSPGRLQGPYEQYF. The CDR3 DNA reads as TGCGCCAGCAGCCCTGGGCGGCTCCAGGGTCCTTACGAGCAGTACTTC.

This clonotype was recorded at least ten times. The rearrangement uses TRBV2 and TRBJ1-1, with D hard to call. V lost 2 bases to trimming and J lost 0 bases, with 7 bases between them. Germline V gene sequence: CDR1 SNHLY, CDR2 FYNNEI. This CDR3 is 14 amino acids long. Here the CDR3 reads CASSEFGMNTEAFF. In nucleotides, the CDR3 is TGTGCCAGCAGTGAATTCGGGATGAACACTGAAGCTTTCTTT.

The sample holds many counts of this clonotype. The chain has TRBV18 and TRBJ2-1; no clear D gene. The CDR3 spans 14 residues. Germline V lookup: CDR1 KGHSH, CDR2 LQKENI. V was cut by 8 bases and J by 1 base, with 12 bases left in between. CDR3 residues: CASSPSSSYNEQFF. The CDR3, as DNA: TGTGCCAGCAGTCCCTCTTCATCCTACAATGAGCAGTTCTTC.

This clonotype was counted many times. The V gene is TRBV7-2, the J gene TRBJ1-2, with TRBD1 matching 8 bases. Germline V gene data show CDR1 as SGHTA and CDR2 as FQGNSA. This CDR3 contains 13 residues. V shed 5 bases, J shed 3 bases, and the junction held 2 bases outside the gene matches. The CDR3 DNA follows: TGTGCCAGCAGCGGACAGGGTTACTATGGCTACACCTTC. Its translation is CASSGQGYYGYTF.

This clonotype was detected a few times. The genes are TRBV6-1 and TRBJ1-4; no clear D gene. This CDR3 contains 13 residues. Germline V gene sequence: CDR1 MNHNS, CDR2 SASEGT. V was trimmed by 4 bases and J by 5 bases, leaving 8 bases between them. The CDR3 is CASSVRKNEKLFF. The DNA of the CDR3 is TGTGCCAGCAGTGTTCGGAAAAATGAAAAACTGTTTTTT.